The entry below gives a single T cell receptor beta chain sequence along with its context. This sample stems from a study of cytomegalovirus exposure and HLA in healthy donors. PCR amplification relied on 60 Vbeta primers (plus 13 Jbeta primers). Using immunoSEQ multiplex PCR, the repertoire was profiled, and TCRdb retains in-frame clones only, with some absent. Of over 200,000 clones detected, 85% to 90% appear once; the ten largest clones hold 1.3%. The V gene lost 6 bases and the J gene lost 4 bases, with 22 bases spanning the gap. The V gene's germline CDR1 is LGHNA and CDR2 YSLEER. This CDR3 spans 16 amino acids.

This chain uses TRBV4-3 with TRBJ2-7; TRBD1 might be the D (8 bases). This TCR came from a human donor in good health. Sequenced sample: PBMCs. CDR3: CASSFSATGEGYEQYF. In nucleotides, the CDR3 is TGCGCCAGCAGTTTCTCAGCGACAGGGGAGGGTTACGAGCAGTACTTC.